Included here is one T cell receptor beta chain sequence, with context. Authors' methods: Researchers report that nucleated cell counts were estimated from reference gene primer amplification. Assay used: immunoSEQ multiplex PCR; TCRdb lists only in-frame clones, some missing. The DNA was the basis for D and trimming; V, J and clone size are from that table. The sample lists around 180,000 clones, approximately 86% occurring once. This entry comes from a study of blood T cell repertoires in COVID-19. As for the study in general: T cells, B-cell-depleted T cells, or PBMCs supplied cDNA or gDNA.

CDR3 size: 15 residues. The germline V and J ends were trimmed by 4 bases and 4 bases, with 14 bases remaining between them. Looked up from germline, CDR1 is SGHTA and CDR2 is FQGNSA. V is TRBV7-2 and J is TRBJ2-1, with D perhaps TRBD1 (6 bases). The sequence derives from a woman older than 75 with acute or convalescent COVID-19. The sequencing sample was made of peripheral blood. The CDR3 region is CASSYRGIQYNEQFF. The CDR3 coding sequence is TGTGCCAGCAGCTATAGGGGGATACAATACAATGAGCAGTTCTTC.